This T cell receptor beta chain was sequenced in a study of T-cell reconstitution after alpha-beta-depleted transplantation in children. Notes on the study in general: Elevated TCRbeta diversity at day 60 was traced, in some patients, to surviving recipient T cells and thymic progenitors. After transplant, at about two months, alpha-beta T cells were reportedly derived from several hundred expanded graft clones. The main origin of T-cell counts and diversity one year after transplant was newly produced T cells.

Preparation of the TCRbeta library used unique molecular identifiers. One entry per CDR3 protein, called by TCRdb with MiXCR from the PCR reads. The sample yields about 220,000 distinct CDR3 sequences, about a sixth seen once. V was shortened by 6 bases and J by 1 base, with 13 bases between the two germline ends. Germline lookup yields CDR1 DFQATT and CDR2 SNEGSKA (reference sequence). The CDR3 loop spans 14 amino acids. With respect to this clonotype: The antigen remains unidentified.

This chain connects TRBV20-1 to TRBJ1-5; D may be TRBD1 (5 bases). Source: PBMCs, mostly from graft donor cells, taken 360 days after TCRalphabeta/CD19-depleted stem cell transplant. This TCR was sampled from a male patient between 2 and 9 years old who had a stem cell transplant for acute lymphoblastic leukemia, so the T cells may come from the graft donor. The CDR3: CSATVSGSNQPQHF. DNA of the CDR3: TGCAGTGCCACCGTTTCAGGGAGCAATCAGCCCCAGCATTTT.